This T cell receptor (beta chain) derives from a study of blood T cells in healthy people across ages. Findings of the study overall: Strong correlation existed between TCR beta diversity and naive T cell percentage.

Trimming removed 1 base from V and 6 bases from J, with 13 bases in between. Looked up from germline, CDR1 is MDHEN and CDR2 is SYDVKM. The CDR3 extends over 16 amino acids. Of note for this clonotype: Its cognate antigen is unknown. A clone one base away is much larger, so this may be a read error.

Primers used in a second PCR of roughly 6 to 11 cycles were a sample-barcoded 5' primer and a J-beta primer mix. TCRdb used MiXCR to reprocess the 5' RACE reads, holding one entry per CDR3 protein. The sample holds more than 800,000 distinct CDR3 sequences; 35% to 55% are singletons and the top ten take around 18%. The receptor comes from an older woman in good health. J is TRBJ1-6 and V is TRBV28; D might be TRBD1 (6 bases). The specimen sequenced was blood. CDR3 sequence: CASSLLTGQCNSPLHF. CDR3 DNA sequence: TGTGCCAGCAGTTTATTGACAGGCCAATGTAATTCACCCCTCCACTTT.